This TCR beta chain was obtained from a study of cytomegalovirus exposure and HLA in healthy donors (dated by TCRdb to 2017 to 2019). Regarding the research as a whole: In an earlier analysis of under 600 of the donors, 276 Gb of sequence data and 117 million unique TCR beta sequences from about 180 million T cells were reported. Approximately 310 gigabases of sequencing data and approximately 84 million unique TCR sequences were included in an early release covering about 600 HLA-typed donors. Of the 300 to 400 genotyped donors, approximately 82% fell in the genetic ancestry cluster associated with self-reported Caucasian donors. The study aimed to test whether signatures of past pathogen exposure could be identified by cataloging public T cell receptors. The study used immunosequencing to profile the T cell repertoires of several hundred subjects and linked those repertoires to cytomegalovirus serostatus. A separate validation cohort of 100 to 150 different subjects was used in addition to the approximately 610-subject first cohort. To predict cytomegalovirus infection status, the study brought together high-throughput TCR immunosequencing, statistical association of individual TCRs with disease status, and machine learning. To study patterns of TCR occurrence, a later analysis re-analyzed previously published TCR beta repertoires from 700 or so donors and added high-resolution HLA genotyping. Rather than using new phenotypic data, the later analysis identified candidate immune exposures from TCR beta sequences and from how often those sequences occurred across donors. An earlier analysis of around 580 of the donors used high-throughput TCR beta sequencing to judge whether each TCR beta V gene segment behaved as functional or pseudogenic. Alongside the repertoire data, information on donor age, sex, ethnicity and CMV serostatus was compiled. Genome-wide SNP genotypes for about 55% of the roughly 670 donors were used in a later genetic analysis, which treated that subset as a discovery cohort. All discovery cohort repertoires had been generated on a single sequencing platform. Both class I and class II loci were covered by HLA typing, at four-digit resolution. The number of typed donors differed by locus: about 620-630 for A, B, C, DRB1 and DQB1; 500 to 550 for DQA1; approximately 600 for DPA1; and some 430 for DPB1. About five DR-DQ haplotypes were treated as single units for association and clustering because of strong linkage in the cohort. Across 398 genotyped donors of the cohort, an average of about 240,000 unique TCR beta nucleotide sequences per donor were sequenced, and roughly 18% of those sequences were non-productive.

Preparation of the library involved the immunoSEQ multiplex PCR assay. For the multiplex PCR, a mixture combining 60 forward primers for TCR Vbeta segments and 13 reverse primers for TCR Jbeta segments was used. The CDR3 region of rearranged TCR beta genes was amplified from genomic DNA with a multiplex PCR assay. Amplified TCR beta libraries were sequenced as 87-base-pair reads on the Illumina HiSeq System. In the source study's methods: Across the 700 or so repertoires, a later analysis counted approximately 75 million unique TCR beta chains, roughly 11 million of which were shared by at least two donors. Raw reads were error-corrected and collapsed into unique sequences by a nearest-neighbor algorithm in which closely related sequences were merged to remove PCR and sequencing errors. V, D and J gene segments were assigned by aligning CDR3 sequences to IMGT reference sequences. For a sequence to be retained, a match of at least six nucleotides to both a V gene segment and a J gene segment was required. Rearrangements were called productive when the CDR3 lacked stop codons and stayed in frame with V and J; all others were non-productive. CDR3 was defined according to IMGT convention as the region running from the second conserved V-encoded cysteine to the conserved J-encoded phenylalanine. The earlier analysis of 587 of the donors excluded sequences that lacked an unambiguous match to a single V gene segment. An earlier analysis of some 610 of the donors called V segments functional above 56.7% productive rearrangements and segregating when the between-donor standard deviation exceeded 5%. A statistical classification framework was built for diagnosing cytomegalovirus status from the catalog of TCR beta chain sequences. A later analysis assigned V and J genes by comparing TCR nucleotide sequences with IMGT/GENE-DB human TR gene sequences. In a later analysis, CDR3 sequences and most-parsimonious VDJ recombination scenarios were assigned using the TCRdist pipeline. A later analysis defined each TCR beta chain by its CDR3 amino acid sequence plus V-gene family, and excluded reads lacking a unique V-gene family. To address suspected cross-contamination and a sequencing artifact, a later analysis removed several hundred highly shared, low-generation-probability nucleotide sequences. For each public chain, a later analysis derived a clonal expansion index from normalized ranks of inferred template counts within each repertoire. In a later analysis, generation probabilities were computed with a VDJ recombination model fitted to out-of-frame rearrangements, and the resulting probabilities were checked against IGoR. In a later analysis, hypergeometric tests were used to score TCR-TCR, TCR-HLA and TCR-CMV co-occurrence, with a repertoire-size bias correction applied to TCR pairs. False discovery rates were estimated in a later analysis by permuting HLA or CMV assignments 20 times. In a later analysis, co-occurring TCRs were grouped using DBSCAN, and TCRdist sequence similarity was added for clustering within HLA-allele-positive subsets. Co-occurrence clustering excluded repertoires with fewer than 30,000 or more than 120,000 public chains, plus five with anomalous nucleotide sharing. Held by TCRdb, this immuneACCESS table contains in-frame sequences only and omits some clones. Under half of the omission traces to an unresolved V gene where checked; the cause of the rest is unknown. V and J calls and clone size are as listed in that table; D and trimming were resolved from the DNA. In all, the sample holds about 140,000 clones, and roughly 79% of those were seen once. The top ten hold approximately 1.9% of the sample.

In total, fewer than 750 healthy bone marrow donors made up the cohort. At the time of sampling, all cohort members were nominally healthy, though unrecorded immune exposures were likely present. The donor was CMV seronegative and belonged to the group of over 350 seronegative cohort members. A peripheral blood sample was collected from each donor, and TCR beta sequencing was performed on peripheral blood mononuclear cells. The Qiagen DNeasy Blood Extraction Kit was used to extract genomic DNA from the blood cell samples. About this clone itself: Its target antigen remains unknown. Per-nucleotide qualities are absent, and no much larger clonotype sits a single base away.

Study-wide conclusions, independent of this receptor: A total of roughly 160 TCR beta chains were listed by the study as associated with cytomegalovirus. It was suggested by the authors that the approach could potentially be generalized to other disease states and immunological phenotypes. In both the original and validation cohorts, the classifier was reported to diagnose cytomegalovirus status with high specificity and sensitivity. Specific HLA alleles were associated with roughly 16,000 TCR beta sequences at a false discovery rate of 0.05 in a later analysis. A few of the identified cytomegalovirus-associated TCR beta chains were confirmed in vitro to be specific for cytomegalovirus antigens. According to a later analysis, TCR association rates differed among HLA loci, with DRB1 alleles showing the most associated TCRs and HLA-C alleles showing the fewest. When HLA alleles, especially DR and DQ, strongly co-occurred, TCR associations were difficult to assign to individual alleles. Most CMV-associated TCR beta chains appeared to be HLA-restricted in a later analysis, and the HLA associations seemed to be driven largely by CMV exposure. An association between a missense DCLRE1C variant and V-gene and J-gene trimming of TCR beta chains was found in a later genetic analysis and replicated in an independent cohort. In a later analysis, HLA-associated TCR beta chains were found to be more clonally expanded and to have lower generation probabilities than equally common non-associated chains. A further reported finding was that TCR beta sequences accurately predicted the HLA-A and HLA-B alleles for most subjects in the first cohort. The only immune exposure information available for the cohort was CMV serostatus. The sequencing pipeline was judged likely to have produced a cluster of highly shared sequence variants as a technical artifact. Because counts were too low, about 17 rarely observed V segments, including chromosome 9 orphons, were excluded from the earlier analysis of some 590 of the donors. Compared with the 666-donor mean, donors in an Asian-associated ancestry cluster had fewer N-insertions in productive TCRs, according to a later genetic analysis. The cohort was sequenced for TCR beta chains only, and without alpha or paired-chain data the features that could be detected were limited. Across donors, most TCR sequences were observed very rarely, whereas some public TCRs were present in many individuals. Some IMGT-functional V segments, including TRBV6-2 and TRBV6-3, could not be distinguished by the 87-base-pair reads and were therefore excluded. Sequencing depth was assumed to be roughly uniform across donors in the presence/absence analyses, though that assumption may not hold. Correlated functional status among segregating V segments might reflect linkage disequilibrium, but an unknown experimental factor could not be ruled out. In an earlier analysis of fewer than 750 of the donors, most TCR beta V segments were observed in productive rearrangements about 90% or about 30% of the time, broadly matching IMGT annotations. Because HLA typing was unavailable for some donors at each locus, only the typed subset was used in association tests. In a later analysis, several top co-occurrence clusters were reported to appear linked to parvovirus B19, influenza, CMV and Epstein-Barr virus.

Per the germline V gene, SQVTM is the CDR1 and ANQGSEA is the CDR2. Taken from cysteine to phenylalanine, the CDR3 has 14 residues. Of the read, only the CDR3 DNA is kept; its 42 bases are in frame from base 1. V is pruned by 4 bases and J by 3 bases, leaving 6 bases of the junction without a gene match. The clonotype originates from a woman in her 40s in good health and CMV-seronegative. Specimen: PBMCs. The receptor chain draws on TRBV29-1 and TRBJ2-7; TRBD2 agrees with 10 junctional bases. The CDR3 has the sequence CSVGTIAGGYEQYF. The DNA reads TGCAGCGTTGGTACCATAGCGGGGGGCTACGAGCAGTACTTC.